Listed below are T cell receptor beta chains from one sample, sequenced in a study of T cells in Graves' hyperthyroidism and ophthalmopathy. TCRdb fed the multiplex PCR reads into MiXCR, producing one record per CDR3 protein. Of about 400,000 distinct CDR3 sequences listed, roughly 15% are singletons. The material sequenced was blood. The receptors derive from a man younger than 35 with Graves' ophthalmopathy. CDR3s include the opening cysteine and the closing phenylalanine or tryptophan. Each record gives: V gene, J gene, D gene, CDR3 protein. A D gene is named only where the DNA matches it firmly.

TRBV29-1	TRBJ2-2	-	CSPWTINTGELFF
TRBV4-2	TRBJ1-4	TRBD1	CASSPRGWDSEEKLFF
TRBV7-8	TRBJ1-1	-	CASSLVVENTEAFF
TRBV11-3	TRBJ2-1	-	CASSFSPYNEQFF
TRBV9	TRBJ2-1	-	CASTRSGGPFYNEQFF
TRBV7-2	TRBJ2-7	TRBD2	CASRSSGLAGVGEQYF
TRBV28	TRBJ2-1	-	CASTTRRSSYNEQFF
TRBV6-5	TRBJ1-6	TRBD1	CASSYSSGTGGQSPLHF
TRBV11-2	TRBJ2-3	TRBD2	CASSNHRQGGLAGGPSRYLDTQYF
TRBV30	TRBJ2-3	-	CAWSVLWGKGTDTQYF
TRBV7-2	TRBJ2-7	-	CASSQYSWSRGSEQYF
TRBV11-2	TRBJ2-5	-	CASMGAAVQSAQYF
TRBV5-1	TRBJ2-6	TRBD1	CASSFTGVTNVLTF
TRBV2	TRBJ2-7	TRBD1	CASRDPGQGDEQYF
TRBV29-1	TRBJ2-1	TRBD2	CSVDLTSENEQFF
TRBV6-2/TRBV6-3	TRBJ1-1	-	CASSYEGSNTEAFF
TRBV7-9	TRBJ2-3	TRBD1	CASSLLRGGGDTQYF
TRBV6-2/TRBV6-3	TRBJ2-3	-	CASSYSNGKSTDTQYF
TRBV6-9	TRBJ2-7	-	CASSYYEVAYEQYF
TRBV24-1	TRBJ1-5	-	CATSSSNQPQHF
TRBV7-8	TRBJ2-7	TRBD2	CASSIGGLAGGEQYF
TRBV6-2/TRBV6-3	TRBJ1-6	-	CASSPDNSPLHF
TRBV5-6	TRBJ1-1	-	CASSFGTSSTEAFF
TRBV14	TRBJ2-1	-	CASSQDSTLVSSYNEQFF
TRBV2	TRBJ1-5	TRBD1	CASSLSGGQPQHF
TRBV5-1	TRBJ2-7	-	CASSHTTSTTEQYF
TRBV12-3/TRBV12-4	TRBJ1-1	-	CASHRGDTEAFF
TRBV6-2/TRBV6-3	TRBJ1-2	-	CAIGNGYTF
TRBV5-1	TRBJ2-1	TRBD2	CASSLASGNYNEQFF
TRBV6-1	TRBJ2-7	TRBD2	CASSKSPGLAVEQYF
TRBV20-1	TRBJ2-2	-	CSASSWNGELFF
TRBV6-2/TRBV6-3	TRBJ2-7	TRBD2	CASRGTSGSNHEQYF
TRBV10-3	TRBJ2-1	-	CAISESRSSGANEQFF
TRBV20-1	TRBJ2-3	TRBD2	CSARGLAGADTQYF
TRBV11-2	TRBJ2-1	-	CASSSGPANEQFF
TRBV20-1	TRBJ2-6	TRBD1	CSATPGQGSGANVLTF
TRBV7-2	TRBJ2-3	TRBD2	CASSSRLAQAADTQYF
TRBV5-6	TRBJ1-2	-	CASSPSRGWGYTF
TRBV5-1	TRBJ2-5	-	CASSWDGLGWETQYF
TRBV3-1	TRBJ1-4	TRBD1	CASSQSGTGLEKLFF
TRBV19	TRBJ1-1	-	CASRNRVGGNTEAFF
TRBV11-1	TRBJ2-7	-	CASSLEASYEQYF
TRBV20-1	TRBJ2-1	-	CSARDQGRETEQFF
TRBV28	TRBJ1-1	-	CASSLRTEVELDSEAFF
TRBV12-3/TRBV12-4	TRBJ1-2	TRBD1	CASSFRTGNYGYTF
TRBV9	TRBJ1-2	TRBD1	CASKDRGYGYTF
TRBV19	TRBJ2-7	TRBD2	CASSNERGDYEQYF
TRBV7-9	TRBJ1-4	-	CASTQGPSSRLNEKLFF
TRBV12-3/TRBV12-4	TRBJ1-3	-	CASSLRGGGNTIYF
TRBV7-9	TRBJ2-1	-	CASSLVTLYNEQFF
TRBV5-6	TRBJ2-1	TRBD1	CASSTGQGANEQFF
TRBV11-2	TRBJ2-3	TRBD1	CASSQGTGSTDTQYF
TRBV6-1	TRBJ1-4	-	CASTQSAGAATNEKLFF